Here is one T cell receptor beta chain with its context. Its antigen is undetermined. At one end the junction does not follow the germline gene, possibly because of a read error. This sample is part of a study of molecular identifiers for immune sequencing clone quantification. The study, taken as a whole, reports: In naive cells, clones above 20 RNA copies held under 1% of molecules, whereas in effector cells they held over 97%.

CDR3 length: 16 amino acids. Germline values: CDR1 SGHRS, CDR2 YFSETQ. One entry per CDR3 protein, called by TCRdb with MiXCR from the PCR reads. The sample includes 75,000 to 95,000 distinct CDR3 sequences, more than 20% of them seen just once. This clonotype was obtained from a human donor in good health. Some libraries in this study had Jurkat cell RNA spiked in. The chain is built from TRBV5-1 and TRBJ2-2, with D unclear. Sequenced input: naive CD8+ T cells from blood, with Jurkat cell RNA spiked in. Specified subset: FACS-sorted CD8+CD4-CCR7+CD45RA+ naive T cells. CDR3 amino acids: CASSSSRSFGTGELFF. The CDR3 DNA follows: TGTGCCAGCAGCTCGTCGCGCTCCTTTGGGACCGGGGAGCTGTTTTTT.